This section outlines one T cell receptor (beta chain) sequence together with its context. Antigen unknown. This specimen comes from a study of cytomegalovirus exposure and HLA in healthy donors. Whole-study results and caveats: Sequences of the TCR beta chain were said to predict the HLA-A and HLA-B alleles of most subjects accurately.

The CDR3 spans 10 residues. Trimming took 7 bases from V and 7 from J, leaving 7 bases between them. Germline V gene lookup returns CDR1 MNHNY and CDR2 SVGAGI (reference sequence). The PCR contained 60 Vbeta and 13 Jbeta primers. Profiling relied on immunoSEQ multiplex PCR, and the TCRdb table lists in-frame clones only, not all of them. The sample lists about 120,000 clones; about 80% were seen once. This rearrangement joins TRBV6-6 to TRBJ1-1; D uncertain. The receptor comes from a woman aged 18-29 years in good health and CMV-seropositive. Sequencing was done on a sample of PBMCs. CDR3 loop: CASMGSEAFF. The CDR3, as DNA: TGTGCCAGCATGGGCAGTGAAGCTTTCTTT.